The 18 T cell receptor beta chains presented below share a single source sample, sequenced in a study of beta chain features in type 1 diabetes. Study-wide results and caveats: Across all four CD4+ subsets, people with type 1 diabetes showed modestly shorter TCRB CDR3s.

All of the isolated RNA was reverse transcribed, so expressed TCRB transcripts were sequenced. Produced via immunoSEQ multiplex PCR; TCRdb's table is partial and in-frame only. Among roughly 150,000 clones, 10% were seen once, and the ten largest hold around 0.48%. Their specific antigens are unknown. The sequenced sample consisted of central memory CD4+ T cells from blood. All receptors come from a man between 25 and 39 years old with type 1 diabetes.

The chain links TRBV5-4 to TRBJ2-1; D gene uncertain. CDR3 length: 16 amino acids. Per the germline V gene, CDR1 is SGHNT and CDR2 is YYREEE (reference sequence). Trimming left V 0 bases short and J 0 bases short, with 10 bases between. The CDR3 DNA reads TGTGCCAGCAGCTTGGCCGGTGTGAGCTCCTACAATGAGCAGTTCTTC. Translation: CASSLAGVSSYNEQFF.

The rearrangement links TRBV7-6 to TRBJ2-1; 8 bases map to TRBD2. From germline, CDR1 is SGHVS and CDR2 FNYEAQ. This CDR3 contains 15 residues. J gave up 2 bases and V 0 bases, and 0 bases lay outside the gene matches. CDR3 loop: CASSLASGTYNEQFF. DNA of the CDR3: TGTGCCAGCAGCTTAGCTAGCGGGACCTACAATGAGCAGTTCTTC. The full variable domain, rest sourced from reference TRBV7-6 and TRBJ2-1, is GAGVSQSPRYKVTKRGQDVALRCDPISGHVSLYWYRQALGQGPEFLTYFNYEAQQDKSGLPNDRFSAERPEGSISTLTIQRTEQRDSAMYRCASSLASGTYNEQFFGPGTRLTVL.

The chain joins TRBV19 to TRBJ1-2, with D possibly matching TRBD1 (5 bases). The ends were cut back, 6 bases at V and 7 bases at J, with 21 bases in the middle. From germline, CDR1 is LNHDA and CDR2 SQIVND (reference sequence). This CDR3 is built from 15 residues. For the CDR3, the DNA is TGTGCCAGTAGGACCGCCAACGCAGGGTACGTTGGCTACACCTTC. As protein: CASRTANAGYVGYTF. The full variable domain, its missing parts supplied by reference TRBV19 and TRBJ1-2, is DGGITQSPKYLFRKEGQNVTLSCEQNLNHDAMYWYRQDPGQGLRLIYYSQIVNDFQKGDIAEGYSVSREKKESFPLTVTSAQKNPTAFYLCASRTANAGYVGYTFGSGTRLTVV.

This clone was counted a few times. The rearrangement uses TRBV18 and TRBJ1-1, with 7 bases lining up with TRBD1. This CDR3 has 14 amino acids. Germline lookup yields CDR1 KGHSH and CDR2 LQKENI. V gave up 6 bases and J gave up 0 bases; unmatched junction bases: 4. The CDR3 bases are TGTGCCAGCTCTAGGGACAGAATGAACACTGAAGCTTTCTTT. This encodes CASSRDRMNTEAFF.

This clone was recorded a few times. The J gene is TRBJ2-4, the V gene TRBV5-6, with 10 bases lining up with TRBD1. Trimming removed 4 bases from V and 6 bases from J; junction bases left unmatched: 4. The CDR3 has 14 residues. The V gene's germline CDR1 is SGHDT and CDR2 YYEEEE. DNA of the CDR3: TGTGCCAGCAGCACCCGGACAGGGGGAAACATTCAGTACTTC. It codes for CASSTRTGGNIQYF.

This clone appeared a few times. CDR3 nucleotides: TGCGCCAGCAGCTTGGCGCTAGCGGGATCCCCAACGCAGTATTTT. Protein sequence: CASSLALAGSPTQYF. V is TRBV5-1 and J is TRBJ2-3; 9 bases align to TRBD2. Trimming cost V 0 bases and J 9 bases; bases outside gene matches: 8. The CDR3 runs 15 residues. CDR1 is SGHRS, CDR2 YFSETQ, per germline.

A few counts support this clone. V is TRBV7-2 and J is TRBJ2-2; D may be TRBD2 (5 bases). CDR3 size: 15 residues. The V gene lost 4 bases and the J gene lost 4 bases, with 13 bases spanning the gap. Germline V gene sequence: CDR1 SGHTA, CDR2 FQGNSA. The CDR3 DNA is TGTGCCAGCAGCTCTCTAGCCCTGGGCACCGGGGAGCTGTTTTTT. It codes for CASSSLALGTGELFF.

This clone was observed a few times. The V call is TRBV27, the J call TRBJ2-6; D may be TRBD1 (5 bases). This CDR3 comprises 16 residues. CDR1 is MNHEY and CDR2 is SMNVEV in the germline V gene (reference sequence). Trimming left V 2 bases short and J 2 bases short, with 10 bases between. CDR3 residues: CASSLRGQAGANVLTF. In DNA, the CDR3 is TGTGCCAGCAGTTTAAGAGGACAAGCTGGGGCCAACGTCCTGACTTTC.

V and J are TRBV14 and TRBJ2-7; D is possibly TRBD2 (5 bases). The V and J ends lost 4 bases and 5 bases respectively, with 15 bases between them. This CDR3 has 14 amino acids. CDR1 and CDR2 (germline): SGHDN, FVKESK. CDR3: CASSLGLGFDEQYF. In nucleotides, the CDR3 is TGTGCCAGCAGCCTCGGACTGGGGTTCGACGAGCAGTACTTC. Looking up the rest from reference TRBV14 and TRBJ2-7 gives the full variable domain: EAGVTQFPSHSVIEKGQTVTLRCDPISGHDNLYWYRRVMGKEIKFLLHFVKESKQDESGMPNNRFLAERTGGTYSTLKVQPAELEDSGVYFCASSLGLGFDEQYFGPGTRLTVT.

This clone was seen only a few times. The rearrangement uses TRBV28 and TRBJ1-5; 8 bases agree with TRBD1. Unmatched junction bases numbered 2, after V lost 1 base and J lost 0 bases. The CDR3 contains 16 residues. Germline CDR1 MDHEN, CDR2 SYDVKM. The CDR3 DNA reads TGTGCCAGCAGTTTATTGACAGGGGTTAGCAATCAGCCCCAGCATTTT. Protein product: CASSLLTGVSNQPQHF.

This rearrangement joins TRBV27 to TRBJ2-7; 15 nucleotides match TRBD2. This CDR3 has 17 amino acids. V gave up 7 bases and J gave up 2 bases; unmatched junction bases: 9. The V gene's germline CDR1 is MNHEY and CDR2 SMNVEV (reference sequence). DNA for the CDR3: TGTGCCAGCACGGCCGGGACTAGCGGGAGGTCCGCCTACGAGCAGTACTTC. Translated: CASTAGTSGRSAYEQYF.

This chain links TRBV10-3 with TRBJ2-7; TRBD2 agrees at 9 bases. V was clipped by 7 bases and J by 4 bases; unmatched bases: 8. This CDR3 spans 14 amino acids. Per the germline V gene, CDR1 is ENHRY and CDR2 is SYGVKD. CDR3 loop: CAIMTGTSSYEQYF. The CDR3 DNA reads TGTGCCATCATGACCGGGACTAGCTCTTACGAGCAGTACTTC.

This clone was observed a few times. This chain links TRBV14 with TRBJ1-2; 11 bases map to TRBD1. This CDR3 has 13 residues. V lost 8 bases and J lost 4; bases outside the gene matches: 3. Looked up from germline, CDR1 is SGHDN and CDR2 is FVKESK. CDR3 residues: CASEGTGGYGYTF. The CDR3 DNA reads as TGTGCCAGCGAAGGGACAGGGGGCTATGGCTACACCTTC.

This clone turned up a few times. The V call is TRBV5-4, the J call TRBJ2-5; 7 nucleotides match TRBD1. The CDR3 has 13 residues. Trimming removed 4 bases from V and 2 bases from J; junction bases left unmatched: 2. Looked up from germline, CDR1 is SGHNT and CDR2 is YYREEE (reference sequence). CDR3 sequence reads: CASSARGQETQYF. The CDR3, as DNA: TGTGCCAGCAGCGCCAGGGGGCAAGAGACCCAGTACTTC.

This clone has a handful of counts. The J gene is TRBJ2-3, the V gene TRBV5-1; tentatively, D is TRBD1 (5 bases). V lost 4 bases, J lost 1 base, and 19 bases lay in between. From germline, CDR1 is SGHRS and CDR2 YFSETQ. The CDR3 has 17 amino acids. The DNA of the CDR3 is TGCGCCAGCAGCCAGGGTTCGATGGGGAAAGGCACAGATACGCAGTATTTT. Its protein is CASSQGSMGKGTDTQYF.

The V gene is TRBV5-1, the J gene TRBJ1-2; D unclear. Deletions cut 0 bases from V and 10 bases from J, with 10 bases between. The CDR3 covers 12 residues. Germline V gives CDR1 SGHRS, CDR2 YFSETQ. CDR3 loop: CASSLDRQLYTF. CDR3 in DNA: TGCGCCAGCAGCTTGGATCGACAACTCTACACCTTC. Filled out from reference TRBV5-1 and TRBJ1-2, the complete variable domain reads KAGVTQTPRYLIKTRGQQVTLSCSPISGHRSVSWYQQTPGQGLQFLFEYFSETQRNKGNFPGRFSGRQFSNSRSEMNVSTLELGDSALYLCASSLDRQLYTFGSGTRLTVV.

There are a few counts of this clone. The V call is TRBV4-1, the J call TRBJ2-1, with 7 bases matching TRBD2. CDR3 length: 16 amino acids. Germline V gene lookup returns CDR1 MGHRA and CDR2 YSYEKL. Losses at the gene ends were 1 base for V and 9 bases for J; bases not matched to a gene: 12. CDR3 sequence: CASSQAGGRMSTEQFF. CDR3 in DNA: TGCGCCAGCAGCCAAGCAGGCGGGAGAATGTCGACTGAGCAGTTCTTC.

V gene TRBV9 combines with J gene TRBJ2-3; 7 positions agree with TRBD2. The junction had 10 bases not matched to a gene; V was cut back by 4 bases and J by 2 bases. This CDR3 spans 16 amino acids. Germline lookup yields CDR1 SGDLS and CDR2 YYNGEE. This CDR3 reads CASSSQRGLHTDTQYF. The DNA of the CDR3 is TGTGCCAGCAGCTCCCAGCGGGGACTGCACACAGATACGCAGTATTTT.